A selection of T cell receptor beta chains follows, all from one sample in a study of radiation and T cells in renal cell carcinoma. Assay used: immunoSEQ multiplex PCR; TCRdb lists only in-frame clones, some missing. The profile shows some 150,000 clones, less than 90% of them singletons. Sequencing used blood, obtained from a patient whose treatment included radiotherapy and nephrectomy. These receptors came from a woman aged 50 to 60 with renal cell carcinoma. CDR3s include the opening cysteine and the closing phenylalanine or tryptophan. Each record gives: clone size, J gene, V gene, CDR3 length, D gene, CDR3 DNA, CDR3 protein. A D gene is named only where the DNA matches it firmly. Size values are once, few and many counts, or a class for expanded clones, and some rows have none.

clone size: -
J gene: TRBJ2-1
V gene: TRBV9
CDR3 length: 11
D gene: -
CDR3 DNA: TGTGCCAGCAGCGTAGATCGAGAGCAGTTCTTC
CDR3 protein: CASSVDREQFF

clone size: -
J gene: TRBJ1-1
V gene: TRBV5-1
CDR3 length: 16
D gene: -
CDR3 DNA: TGCGCCAGCAGCTTGGAGGCGGGGCTCATGAACACTGAAGCTTTCTTT
CDR3 protein: CASSLEAGLMNTEAFF

clone size: -
J gene: TRBJ2-3
V gene: TRBV19
CDR3 length: 13
D gene: -
CDR3 DNA: TGTGCCAGTAGTGCGGGGGCCTCGCGGGGGCAGTATTTT
CDR3 protein: CASSAGASRGQYF

clone size: -
J gene: TRBJ2-3
V gene: TRBV25-1
CDR3 length: 15
D gene: TRBD2
CDR3 DNA: TGTGCCAGCGCCGGGTTTGCGGGAGGGCTTGATACGCAGTATTTT
CDR3 protein: CASAGFAGGLDTQYF

clone size: once
J gene: TRBJ1-1
V gene: TRBV6-5
CDR3 length: 14
D gene: TRBD1
CDR3 DNA: TGTGCCAGCAGCAAAACAGGGGAGAGCACTGAAGCTTTCTTT
CDR3 protein: CASSKTGESTEAFF

clone size: -
J gene: TRBJ2-7
V gene: TRBV5-1
CDR3 length: 15
D gene: TRBD1
CDR3 DNA: TGCGCCAGCAGCTTGGGGGGACAGGGGTACTACGAGCAGTACTTC
CDR3 protein: CASSLGGQGYYEQYF

clone size: -
J gene: TRBJ2-1
V gene: TRBV4-2
CDR3 length: 15
D gene: -
CDR3 DNA: TGTGCCAGCAGCCAAGAAGGTACCCTGCAGGATGAGCAGTTCTTC
CDR3 protein: CASSQEGTLQDEQFF

clone size: once
J gene: TRBJ2-7
V gene: TRBV28
CDR3 length: 15
D gene: -
CDR3 DNA: TGTGCCAGCAGCTCGGTTGGGGCCAACTCCTACGAGCAGTACTTC
CDR3 protein: CASSSVGANSYEQYF

clone size: -
J gene: TRBJ1-2
V gene: TRBV4-2
CDR3 length: 15
D gene: -
CDR3 DNA: TGTGCCAGCAGCCAAGATCCGACGGAGCCTCGGGGCTACACCTTC
CDR3 protein: CASSQDPTEPRGYTF

clone size: -
J gene: TRBJ1-5
V gene: TRBV6-1
CDR3 length: 12
D gene: TRBD1
CDR3 DNA: TGTGCCAGCAGTGAGGGACAGCTCCTCCAGCATTTT
CDR3 protein: CASSEGQLLQHF

clone size: -
J gene: TRBJ1-2
V gene: TRBV6-5
CDR3 length: 13
D gene: -
CDR3 DNA: TGTGCCAGCAGGGCAGGGCCCTACTATGGCTACACCTTC
CDR3 protein: CASRAGPYYGYTF

clone size: -
J gene: TRBJ2-1
V gene: TRBV6-1
CDR3 length: 15
D gene: -
CDR3 DNA: TGTGCCAGCAGTGTCAGGGGCGCGACGTACAATGAGCAGTTCTTC
CDR3 protein: CASSVRGATYNEQFF

clone size: -
J gene: TRBJ1-6
V gene: TRBV30
CDR3 length: 16
D gene: -
CDR3 DNA: TGTGCCTGGGGGGGAACTCACAGGGTGTTAAATTCACCCCTCCACTTT
CDR3 protein: CAWGGTHRVLNSPLHF

clone size: -
J gene: TRBJ1-2
V gene: TRBV5-6
CDR3 length: 15
D gene: -
CDR3 DNA: TGTGCCAGCAGCTTGAGAGGGGCGACAACGTATGGCTACACCTTC
CDR3 protein: CASSLRGATTYGYTF

clone size: -
J gene: TRBJ1-1
V gene: TRBV19
CDR3 length: 15
D gene: TRBD1
CDR3 DNA: TGTGCCAGTAGTCCTCGGACAGGTCTGAACACTGAAGCTTTCTTT
CDR3 protein: CASSPRTGLNTEAFF

clone size: -
J gene: TRBJ1-1
V gene: TRBV2
CDR3 length: 13
D gene: -
CDR3 DNA: TGTGCCAGCAGTGGATTAGTGAGTGCTGAAGCTTTCTTT
CDR3 protein: CASSGLVSAEAFF

clone size: once
J gene: TRBJ2-5
V gene: TRBV18
CDR3 length: 13
D gene: -
CDR3 DNA: TGTGCCAGCTCACCAGGGGGTCAAGAGACCCAGTACTTC
CDR3 protein: CASSPGGQETQYF

clone size: -
J gene: TRBJ2-1
V gene: TRBV7-3
CDR3 length: 15
D gene: TRBD1
CDR3 DNA: TGTGCCAGCAGCACTACAGGGGGCTCCTACAATGAGCAGTTCTTC
CDR3 protein: CASSTTGGSYNEQFF

clone size: -
J gene: TRBJ2-6
V gene: TRBV2
CDR3 length: 16
D gene: TRBD1
CDR3 DNA: TGTGCCAGCACTCGGGACAGGGCGTCTGGGGCCAACGTCCTGACTTTC
CDR3 protein: CASTRDRASGANVLTF

clone size: -
J gene: TRBJ2-7
V gene: TRBV28
CDR3 length: 13
D gene: -
CDR3 DNA: TGTGCCAACCAACAGACAGGAACCTCGACGGCGTACTTC
CDR3 protein: CANQQTGTSTAYF

clone size: -
J gene: TRBJ2-7
V gene: TRBV5-1
CDR3 length: 15
D gene: TRBD1
CDR3 DNA: TGCGCCAGCAGCTTGGGGACAGGGGAAGGCTACGAGCAGTACTTC
CDR3 protein: CASSLGTGEGYEQYF

clone size: -
J gene: TRBJ2-7
V gene: TRBV6-1
CDR3 length: 14
D gene: TRBD2
CDR3 DNA: TGTGCCAGCAGTGGAGCGGGAGCCGGGGGGGAGCAGTACTTC
CDR3 protein: CASSGAGAGGEQYF

clone size: -
J gene: TRBJ2-3
V gene: TRBV30
CDR3 length: 11
D gene: -
CDR3 DNA: TGTGCCTGGAGTATCTCAGATACGCAGTATTTT
CDR3 protein: CAWSISDTQYF

clone size: -
J gene: TRBJ2-7
V gene: TRBV11-2
CDR3 length: 15
D gene: -
CDR3 DNA: TGTGCCAGCAGCTTAGGTCCGGGTCCCTCCTACGAGCAGTACTTC
CDR3 protein: CASSLGPGPSYEQYF

clone size: few
J gene: TRBJ2-7
V gene: TRBV5-8
CDR3 length: 13
D gene: -
CDR3 DNA: TGTGCCAGCAGCTTTGCAGGGCTCTACGAGCAGTACTTC
CDR3 protein: CASSFAGLYEQYF

clone size: -
J gene: TRBJ2-2
V gene: TRBV19
CDR3 length: 17
D gene: -
CDR3 DNA: TGTGCCAGTAGTTTAGACCCCCCAGGGGCGAGCACCGGGGAGCTGTTTTTT
CDR3 protein: CASSLDPPGASTGELFF

clone size: -
J gene: TRBJ2-2
V gene: TRBV28
CDR3 length: 15
D gene: TRBD2
CDR3 DNA: TGTGCCAGCACCCCGGGACTAGCGGGGACCGGGGAGCTGTTTTTT
CDR3 protein: CASTPGLAGTGELFF

clone size: -
J gene: TRBJ1-1
V gene: TRBV4-1
CDR3 length: 18
D gene: TRBD1
CDR3 DNA: TGCGCCAGCAGCCAAAACGGACAGGGATCGGGTGGGGGAACTGAAGCTTTCTTT
CDR3 protein: CASSQNGQGSGGGTEAFF

clone size: -
J gene: TRBJ2-3
V gene: TRBV7-9
CDR3 length: 14
D gene: -
CDR3 DNA: TGTGCCAGCAGTTTGGACGGGAGCACAGATACGCAGTATTTT
CDR3 protein: CASSLDGSTDTQYF

clone size: -
J gene: TRBJ1-1
V gene: TRBV7-2
CDR3 length: 15
D gene: TRBD1
CDR3 DNA: TGTGCCAGCAGCTTAGTCGTGGGACAGATTGCCGAAGCTTTCTTT
CDR3 protein: CASSLVVGQIAEAFF

clone size: -
J gene: TRBJ1-1
V gene: TRBV6-6
CDR3 length: 15
D gene: TRBD1
CDR3 DNA: TGTGCCAGCAGTAACCTAGCAGGGGGGAGCACTGAAGCTTTCTTT
CDR3 protein: CASSNLAGGSTEAFF

clone size: -
J gene: TRBJ2-3
V gene: TRBV5-5
CDR3 length: 15
D gene: TRBD1
CDR3 DNA: TGTGCCAGCAGCCAAGGGCACAGGGGAGCAGATACGCAGTATTTT
CDR3 protein: CASSQGHRGADTQYF

clone size: -
J gene: TRBJ1-2
V gene: TRBV10-3
CDR3 length: 14
D gene: -
CDR3 DNA: TGTGCCATCAGTGAGGCTGGGCCAGTGAATGGCTACACCTTC
CDR3 protein: CAISEAGPVNGYTF

clone size: -
J gene: TRBJ2-5
V gene: TRBV7-9
CDR3 length: 16
D gene: -
CDR3 DNA: TGTGCCAGCAGCTTAGCGCTGCAGGGGAGTGGAGAGACCCAGTACTTC
CDR3 protein: CASSLALQGSGETQYF

clone size: few
J gene: TRBJ1-1
V gene: TRBV4-3
CDR3 length: 16
D gene: -
CDR3 DNA: TGCGCCAGCAGCCAAGATGGGTTTGGGCAGTCAACTGAAGCTTTCTTT
CDR3 protein: CASSQDGFGQSTEAFF

clone size: -
J gene: TRBJ2-7
V gene: TRBV5-4
CDR3 length: 14
D gene: TRBD1
CDR3 DNA: TGTGCCAGCAGCGTGGACAGGGCGGCTCTCGAGCAGTACTTC
CDR3 protein: CASSVDRAALEQYF

clone size: few
J gene: TRBJ2-7
V gene: TRBV7-2
CDR3 length: 15
D gene: -
CDR3 DNA: TGTGCCAGCAGCTTAAGGTCCGTACAGGGCTACGAGCAGTACTTC
CDR3 protein: CASSLRSVQGYEQYF

clone size: few
J gene: TRBJ1-1
V gene: TRBV30
CDR3 length: 13
D gene: -
CDR3 DNA: TGTGCCTGGGTCTATCACTTGAACACTGAAGCTTTCTTT
CDR3 protein: CAWVYHLNTEAFF

clone size: -
J gene: TRBJ1-5
V gene: TRBV7-6
CDR3 length: 13
D gene: -
CDR3 DNA: TGTGCCAGCAGCTTCGGGGGCGGTCAGCCCCAGCATTTT
CDR3 protein: CASSFGGGQPQHF

clone size: -
J gene: TRBJ1-2
V gene: TRBV15
CDR3 length: 14
D gene: -
CDR3 DNA: TGTGCCACCAGCAGAGATCCGTCCGGGGACGGCTACACCTTC
CDR3 protein: CATSRDPSGDGYTF

clone size: -
J gene: TRBJ1-2
V gene: TRBV7-9
CDR3 length: 14
D gene: TRBD1
CDR3 DNA: TGTGCCAGCAGCTTCCCGGGACAGGGGTATGGCTACACCTTC
CDR3 protein: CASSFPGQGYGYTF

clone size: -
J gene: TRBJ1-1
V gene: TRBV9
CDR3 length: 15
D gene: TRBD1
CDR3 DNA: TGTGCCAGCAGCGCCGGCGGGGGACAGGCTTCCGAAGCTTTCTTT
CDR3 protein: CASSAGGGQASEAFF

clone size: -
J gene: TRBJ2-7
V gene: TRBV18
CDR3 length: 16
D gene: TRBD2
CDR3 DNA: TGTGCCAGCTCACCACCGGCCAGCGGGAGGACCTACGAGCAGTACTTC
CDR3 protein: CASSPPASGRTYEQYF

clone size: -
J gene: TRBJ1-2
V gene: TRBV25-1
CDR3 length: 12
D gene: -
CDR3 DNA: TGTGCCAGCAGTGAAGGGGGTTCTGGCTACACCTTC
CDR3 protein: CASSEGGSGYTF